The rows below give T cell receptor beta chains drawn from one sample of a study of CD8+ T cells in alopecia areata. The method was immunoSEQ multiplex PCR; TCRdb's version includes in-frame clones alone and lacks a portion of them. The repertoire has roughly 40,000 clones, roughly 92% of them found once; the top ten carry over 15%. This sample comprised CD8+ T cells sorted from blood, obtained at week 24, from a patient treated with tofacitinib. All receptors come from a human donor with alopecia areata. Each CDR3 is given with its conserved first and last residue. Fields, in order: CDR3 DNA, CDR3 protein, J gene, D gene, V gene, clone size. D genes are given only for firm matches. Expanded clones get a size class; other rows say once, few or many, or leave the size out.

CDR3nt: TGCGCCAGCAGCTTGTGGGGGGCGAGGTTAGAGACCCAGTACTTC; CDR3aa: CASSLWGARLETQYF; j_gene: TRBJ2-5; d_gene: NA; v_gene: TRBV5-1; abundance: NA
CDR3nt: TGTGCCAGCAGCTTGTCAGGGACGGACACTGAAGCTTTCTTT; CDR3aa: CASSLSGTDTEAFF; j_gene: TRBJ1-1; d_gene: NA; v_gene: TRBV5-6; abundance: NA
CDR3nt: TGTGCCAGCAGTTTGGAGACTCCAGTTAAAATAGAGACCCAGTACTTC; CDR3aa: CASSLETPVKIETQYF; j_gene: TRBJ2-5; d_gene: NA; v_gene: TRBV27; abundance: NA
CDR3nt: TGTGCCATAAGTGAGATCTCTGGGGCCAACGTCCTGACTTTC; CDR3aa: CAISEISGANVLTF; j_gene: TRBJ2-6; d_gene: NA; v_gene: TRBV10-3; abundance: NA
CDR3nt: TGTGCCTGGGGACAGAGGATGGCATACAATGAGCAGTTCTTC; CDR3aa: CAWGQRMAYNEQFF; j_gene: TRBJ2-1; d_gene: NA; v_gene: TRBV30; abundance: NA
CDR3nt: TGTGCCAGCAGTTGGGGGACGGGGGAGACCCAGTACTTC; CDR3aa: CASSWGTGETQYF; j_gene: TRBJ2-5; d_gene: NA; v_gene: TRBV28; abundance: NA
CDR3nt: TGTGCCAGCAGTTTAGTGGGCTTCGCCGGGGAGCTGTTTTTT; CDR3aa: CASSLVGFAGELFF; j_gene: TRBJ2-2; d_gene: NA; v_gene: TRBV27; abundance: NA
CDR3nt: TGCAGCGTTGAGAGGGAGAACACCGGGGAGCTGTTTTTT; CDR3aa: CSVERENTGELFF; j_gene: TRBJ2-2; d_gene: NA; v_gene: TRBV29-1; abundance: NA
CDR3nt: TGTGCCTGGGGACAGGGTGGGGCCAACGTCCTGACTTTC; CDR3aa: CAWGQGGANVLTF; j_gene: TRBJ2-6; d_gene: TRBD1; v_gene: TRBV30; abundance: NA
CDR3nt: TGTGCCAGCAGCGTAGAGGGGGGTCTCTACAATGAGCAGTTCTTC; CDR3aa: CASSVEGGLYNEQFF; j_gene: TRBJ2-1; d_gene: NA; v_gene: TRBV9; abundance: NA
CDR3nt: TGTGCCAGCAGTTTAGTAGCGGTGGAGACAGATACGCAGTATTTT; CDR3aa: CASSLVAVETDTQYF; j_gene: TRBJ2-3; d_gene: NA; v_gene: TRBV27; abundance: NA
CDR3nt: TGTGCCAGCCAGTCCGACAGGGCCGAAGCTTTCTTT; CDR3aa: CASQSDRAEAFF; j_gene: TRBJ1-1; d_gene: TRBD1; v_gene: TRBV27; abundance: once
CDR3nt: TGTGCTAGCAGCTTAGTTTCAGGGGCAGAGACCCAGTACTTC; CDR3aa: CASSLVSGAETQYF; j_gene: TRBJ2-5; d_gene: NA; v_gene: TRBV7-7; abundance: once
CDR3nt: TGTGCCAGCAGCTTACGGCAGGGGTTCTACGAGCAGTACTTC; CDR3aa: CASSLRQGFYEQYF; j_gene: TRBJ2-7; d_gene: NA; v_gene: TRBV5-4; abundance: NA
CDR3nt: TGCGCCAGCAGCGTGGGAGGGACAGCGGATACGCAGTATTTT; CDR3aa: CASSVGGTADTQYF; j_gene: TRBJ2-3; d_gene: NA; v_gene: TRBV4-1; abundance: NA
CDR3nt: TGTGCCAGCAGCACCGACAGGGGGCCATCCAATGAGCAGTTCTTC; CDR3aa: CASSTDRGPSNEQFF; j_gene: TRBJ2-1; d_gene: TRBD1; v_gene: TRBV7-8; abundance: NA
CDR3nt: TGCAGCGTCTCGATTCAGGGGGAGACCCAGTACTTC; CDR3aa: CSVSIQGETQYF; j_gene: TRBJ2-5; d_gene: NA; v_gene: TRBV29-1; abundance: NA
CDR3nt: TGCGCCAGCAGCTTGGTAGCGGGGGGGCCGAATGAGCAGTTCTTC; CDR3aa: CASSLVAGGPNEQFF; j_gene: TRBJ2-1; d_gene: TRBD2; v_gene: TRBV5-1; abundance: NA
CDR3nt: TGTGCCAGCAGTTACGACAGCGGACCTTACTCTGGGGCCAACGTCCTGACTTTC; CDR3aa: CASSYDSGPYSGANVLTF; j_gene: TRBJ2-6; d_gene: NA; v_gene: TRBV27; abundance: NA
CDR3nt: TGTGCCAGCCGGGGACTAGCCATGGGTGGGGAGACCCAGTACTTC; CDR3aa: CASRGLAMGGETQYF; j_gene: TRBJ2-5; d_gene: TRBD2; v_gene: TRBV27; abundance: NA
CDR3nt: TGTGCCAGCAGCCTACTGGGACAGCCTTACGAGCAGTACTTC; CDR3aa: CASSLLGQPYEQYF; j_gene: TRBJ2-7; d_gene: TRBD1; v_gene: TRBV28; abundance: NA
CDR3nt: TGTGCCAGCAGCTTTAGGGATCACTACGAGCAGTACTTC; CDR3aa: CASSFRDHYEQYF; j_gene: TRBJ2-7; d_gene: NA; v_gene: TRBV5-5; abundance: NA
CDR3nt: TGTGCCAGCAGCCGAACAGGGGCAATGCCCCAGCATTTT; CDR3aa: CASSRTGAMPQHF; j_gene: TRBJ1-5; d_gene: TRBD1; v_gene: TRBV14; abundance: NA
CDR3nt: TGTGCCAGTAGCTTACTAGCGGGGGGGCTGGAGACCCAGTACTTC; CDR3aa: CASSLLAGGLETQYF; j_gene: TRBJ2-5; d_gene: TRBD2; v_gene: TRBV11-2; abundance: NA
CDR3nt: TGTGCCAGCAGCTTGGGGGGCACCTACGAGCAGTACTTC; CDR3aa: CASSLGGTYEQYF; j_gene: TRBJ2-7; d_gene: NA; v_gene: TRBV11-2; abundance: NA
CDR3nt: TGTGCCAGCAGTTTATTCTCAGCGGGGTACAATGAGCAGTTCTTC; CDR3aa: CASSLFSAGYNEQFF; j_gene: TRBJ2-1; d_gene: TRBD2; v_gene: TRBV27; abundance: NA
CDR3nt: TGTGCCAGCAGTTTGGGTGGGGGGGCAGATACGCAGTATTTT; CDR3aa: CASSLGGGADTQYF; j_gene: TRBJ2-3; d_gene: TRBD2; v_gene: TRBV27; abundance: NA
CDR3nt: TGCGCCAGCACTCGCGGGGATCTGGACACTGAAGCTTTCTTT; CDR3aa: CASTRGDLDTEAFF; j_gene: TRBJ1-1; d_gene: NA; v_gene: TRBV5-1; abundance: NA
CDR3nt: TGTGCCATCAGCGCCGCGAGCGGACTAGGGGATGAGCAGTTCTTC; CDR3aa: CAISAASGLGDEQFF; j_gene: TRBJ2-1; d_gene: TRBD2; v_gene: TRBV10-3; abundance: NA
CDR3nt: TGCGCCAGCAGCCAAGATACGGAGACCCAGTACTTC; CDR3aa: CASSQDTETQYF; j_gene: TRBJ2-5; d_gene: NA; v_gene: TRBV4-1; abundance: NA
CDR3nt: TGTGCCAGCAGCTTTGGGGGATATAGCTCCTACAATGAGCAGTTCTTC; CDR3aa: CASSFGGYSSYNEQFF; j_gene: TRBJ2-1; d_gene: NA; v_gene: TRBV7-2; abundance: NA
CDR3nt: TGTGCCTGGAGTATTGGGACGGCTAATACAGATACGCAGTATTTT; CDR3aa: CAWSIGTANTDTQYF; j_gene: TRBJ2-3; d_gene: NA; v_gene: TRBV30; abundance: NA
CDR3nt: TGTGCCAGCAGTACTAGGGGGCGCGATTACGAGCAGCACTTC; CDR3aa: CASSTRGRDYEQHF; j_gene: TRBJ2-7; d_gene: TRBD1; v_gene: TRBV28; abundance: NA
CDR3nt: TGTGCCAGCAGCCCAACCGGGACTAGCCCCACAGATACGCAGTATTTT; CDR3aa: CASSPTGTSPTDTQYF; j_gene: TRBJ2-3; d_gene: TRBD2; v_gene: TRBV7-8; abundance: NA
CDR3nt: TGTGCCAGCAGCTCCGGGCGTACAGATACGCAGTATTTT; CDR3aa: CASSSGRTDTQYF; j_gene: TRBJ2-3; d_gene: NA; v_gene: TRBV5-6; abundance: NA